This T cell receptor beta chain appears in the sequencing data of a study of T cells in Graves' hyperthyroidism and ophthalmopathy. Notes on this clonotype: Antigen: not known.

RNA transcripts yielded amplified TCR beta CDR3 regions. In the first-round RT-PCR of the TCR CDR3, the HTBI primer set was used. From the multiplex PCR reads, TCRdb called clonotypes with MiXCR, one entry per CDR3 protein. The table shows 250,000 to 350,000 distinct CDR3 sequences, with over 15% occurring only once. Regarding the study as a whole: Ophthalmopathy onset followed model prediction by a median roughly 6 months. Expanded thyroid clonotypes (above 0.001) were mostly also found in blood.

PBMCs were obtained from about 9.9 ml fresh peripheral blood. After removal of 4 bases from V and 4 bases from J, the junction contained 7 bases not matched to a gene. The germline gives CDR1 MDHEN, CDR2 SYDVKM. The CDR3 is made up of 15 amino acids. The sequence was obtained from a woman aged 60 to 75 with Graves' ophthalmopathy. The sample comprised blood. The genes are TRBV28 and TRBJ1-2; 9 positions agree with TRBD1. The CDR3 loop is CASSSPGTGSYGYTF. The CDR3 bases are TGTGCCAGCAGTTCCCCTGGGACAGGGAGCTATGGCTACACCTTC.